The 24 T cell receptor beta chains below come from one sample, sequenced in a study of T cell repertoires in cytomegalovirus infection. These receptors' antigens are unknown. TCRdb recomputed calls from the reads with MiXCR, one row per CDR3 protein. The table has 550,000 to 700,000 distinct CDR3 sequences, just under 40% seen once. The starting material was cultured PBMCs, obtained from culture after CMV antigen stimulation. The receptor set was obtained from a human donor in good health (CMV status not recorded). Some clones in this sample may be carry-over from other donors' samples.

The table lists this clonotype with a few counts. The rearrangement links TRBV28 to TRBJ2-1; 7 bases agree with TRBD2. The CDR3 is 14 residues long. Trimming cost V 10 bases and J 1 base; bases outside gene matches: 7. CDR1 MDHEN and CDR2 SYDVKM come from the germline V gene. CDR3 residues: CATGAGTSYNEQFF. In nucleotides, the CDR3 is TGTGCCACCGGAGCGGGGACGTCCTACAATGAGCAGTTCTTC.

This chain connects TRBV7-2 to TRBJ1-2; D is unclear. The CDR3 contains 13 residues. Trimming left V 4 bases short and J 3 bases short, with 9 bases between. Germline V gene data show CDR1 as SGHTA and CDR2 as FQGNSA. The CDR3 spells CASSYGRDYGYTF. The CDR3 nucleotides read TGTGCCAGCAGCTACGGACGGGACTATGGCTACACCTTC.

This clonotype was detected only a few times. The chain links TRBV6-6 to TRBJ1-5; 7 bases map to TRBD1. The CDR3 is made up of 15 amino acids. CDR1 and CDR2 (germline): MNHNY, SVGAGI (reference sequence). V trimming: 3 bases; J trimming: 6 bases; junction bases outside the gene matches: 8. This CDR3 reads CASSYVEGAGQPQHF. CDR3 bases: TGTGCCAGCAGTTATGTCGAGGGGGCGGGTCAGCCCCAGCATTTT.

The gene calls are TRBV2 and TRBJ2-3; possibly TRBD2 for D (6 bases). V dropped 4 bases and J dropped 3 bases, with 11 bases sitting between them. CDR1 and CDR2 from the germline V gene are SNHLY and FYNNEI. CDR3 length equals 14 residues. The CDR3 region is CASSARLVTDTQYF. The DNA for the CDR3 is TGTGCCAGCAGTGCCCGACTAGTTACAGATACGCAGTATTTT.

This clonotype occurred a few times. The CDR3 DNA reads TGTGCCAGCAGCTGGACTAGCGGGGGGGCGGTGGGTCGAGATACGCAGTATTTT. It is translated as CASSWTSGGAVGRDTQYF. The rearrangement joins TRBV11-2 to TRBJ2-3, with 15 bases that match TRBD2. Unmatched junction bases numbered 10, after V lost 4 bases and J lost 5 bases. The CDR3 is 18 amino acids. Per germline, CDR1 SGHAT and CDR2 FQNNGV.

This chain links TRBV7-6 with TRBJ2-7; TRBD2 might be the D (6 bases). V was cut by 4 bases and J by 3 bases, with 13 bases left in between. The V gene's germline CDR1 is SGHVS and CDR2 FNYEAQ. This CDR3 is 14 amino acids long. CDR3: CASSSPGVLYEQYF. The CDR3, as DNA: TGTGCCAGCAGCTCACCGGGAGTCCTCTACGAGCAGTACTTC.

This clonotype showed up just a few times. The chain combines TRBV27 with TRBJ1-5; D not certain. V gave up 3 bases and J gave up 3 bases, with 6 bases separating them. The CDR3 spans 13 residues. Germline lookup yields CDR1 MNHEY and CDR2 SMNVEV (reference sequence). In DNA, the CDR3 is TGTGCCAGCAGTTTCCTGTACAATCAGCCCCAGCATTTT. Residues: CASSFLYNQPQHF.

The chain carries TRBV4-1 and TRBJ2-7, with D perhaps being TRBD1 or TRBD2 (6 bases each). The V end was cut by 3 bases, the J end by 2 bases, with 23 bases between. This CDR3 contains 18 residues. Per germline, CDR1 MGHRA and CDR2 YSYEKL. CDR3 sequence: CASSHVDSPSASPYEQYF. The CDR3 nucleotides are TGCGCCAGCAGCCATGTGGACAGTCCTAGCGCTTCTCCCTACGAGCAGTACTTC.

This sequence joins TRBV10-1 and TRBJ2-1; weak D call: TRBD2 (5 bases). V was pared by 9 bases and J by 3 bases, with 18 bases between. The CDR3 loop spans 15 amino acids. Germline CDR1 and CDR2: WNHNN and SYGVQD (reference sequence). In DNA form, the CDR3 reads TGCGCCAGTCCCCCTCTAAAGGGAGTCTACAATGAGCAGTTCTTC. Translating it yields CASPPLKGVYNEQFF.

The chain is built from TRBV7-6 and TRBJ1-4, with a weak D call TRBD1 (5 bases). Germline CDR1 and CDR2: SGHVS and FNYEAQ. There are 17 residues in the CDR3. V dropped 5 bases and J dropped 6 bases, with 22 bases sitting between them. The CDR3 sequence: CASSHTGRSRVDEKLFF. The DNA for the CDR3 is TGTGCCAGCAGCCATACGGGACGCTCCCGTGTGGATGAAAAACTGTTTTTT.

The V call is TRBV15, the J call TRBJ2-5; D perhaps matches TRBD2 (6 bases). Per the germline V gene, CDR1 is LNHNV and CDR2 is YYDKDF (reference sequence). Trimming took 2 bases from V and 9 from J, leaving 22 bases between them. The CDR3 spans 16 residues. Here the CDR3 DNA reads TGTGCCACCAGCAGAACTCCGGGGACGGGGGTGACGGCCCAGTACTTC. It yields the protein CATSRTPGTGVTAQYF. The whole variable domain, remainder taken from reference TRBV15 and TRBJ2-5, is DAMVIQNPRYQVTQFGKPVTLSCSQTLNHNVMYWYQQKSSQAPKLLFHYYDKDFNNEADTPDNFQSRRPNTSFCFLDIRSPGLGDTAMYLCATSRTPGTGVTAQYFGPGTRLLVL.

The chain links TRBV20-1 to TRBJ2-1, with 10 nucleotides matching TRBD2. The V gene end was trimmed by 3 bases and the J gene end by 2 bases; junction bases not matched to a gene: 7. Germline CDR1 reads DFQATT; CDR2 reads SNEGSKA (reference sequence). The CDR3 length is 16 residues. CDR3 protein: CSASPLAGGTYNEQFF. CDR3 nucleotide sequence: TGCAGTGCTAGCCCTTTAGCGGGGGGTACCTACAATGAGCAGTTCTTC.

Ten or more counts support this clonotype. DNA for the CDR3: TGTGCCAGCAGCTTAGGGGGAGGGTTAGATACGCAGTATTTT. Its translation is CASSLGGGLDTQYF. The gene calls are TRBV7-2 and TRBJ2-3, with 7 bases matching TRBD2. The CDR3 is 14 residues long. The germline V gene has CDR1 SGHTA and CDR2 FQGNSA. The junction had 3 bases not matched to a gene; V was cut back by 1 base and J by 5 bases.

The chain is built from TRBV5-4 and TRBJ2-1, with 13 bases aligning to TRBD2. This CDR3 has 21 amino acids. The germline CDR1 and CDR2 sequences are SGHNT and YYREEE (reference sequence). V shed 3 bases, J shed 3 bases, and the junction held 18 bases outside the gene matches. The CDR3 spells CASSSASRLAGGWSGYNEQFF. CDR3 DNA: TGTGCCAGCAGCTCAGCCTCCCGACTAGCGGGAGGTTGGTCGGGCTACAATGAGCAGTTCTTC.

This sequence joins TRBV6-5 and TRBJ2-7; 9 nucleotides match TRBD2. The germline gives CDR1 MNHEY, CDR2 SVGAGI. The CDR3 covers 17 residues. The trim removed 6 bases at V and 2 bases at J, leaving 14 bases unmatched. Here the CDR3 DNA reads TGTGCCAGCAGAGCTGGAGAAGGACTAGCGAGTACCTACGAGCAGTACTTC. It specifies CASRAGEGLASTYEQYF.

This clonotype showed up just once. The V gene is TRBV20-1, the J gene TRBJ1-2; D call uncertain. The CDR3 is 13 amino acids. Germline CDR1 and CDR2: DFQATT and SNEGSKA (reference sequence). V dropped 2 bases and J dropped 8 bases, with 15 bases sitting between them. CDR3 in DNA: TGCAGTGCTAGACACCCAGGAATATGGGGCTACACCTTC. This translates into CSARHPGIWGYTF.

The genes are TRBV7-2 and TRBJ2-3; D ambiguous. CDR3 size: 15 residues. Germline-derived CDR1 and CDR2 are SGHTA and FQGNSA. V was shortened by 2 bases and J by 4 bases, with 13 bases between the two germline ends. CDR3 sequence reads: CASSLLLVVSDTQYF. The CDR3 DNA reads as TGTGCCAGCAGCTTACTGTTGGTAGTATCAGATACGCAGTATTTT.

Turning to this clonotype: One end of the junction varies from germline; a read error may be responsible. The chain uses TRBV2 and TRBJ2-7; possible D gene TRBD1, 5 bases. In germline, CDR1 is SNHLY, CDR2 FYNNEI. This CDR3 region has 13 residues. The chain's CDR3 is CTSTDSLDGEQYF. The CDR3 nucleotides read TGTACCAGCACAGACAGCCTGGACGGGGAGCAGTACTTC.

This chain links TRBV7-2 with TRBJ2-7; D unresolved. The germline CDR1 and CDR2 sequences are SGHTA and FQGNSA. The CDR3 is 13 residues long. V lost 3 bases, J lost 2 bases, and 8 bases lay in between. The CDR3 protein is CASSFPETYEQYF. Written as DNA, the CDR3 is TGTGCCAGCAGCTTTCCCGAAACCTACGAGCAGTACTTC.

This clonotype was seen a few times. The chain has TRBV4-1 and TRBJ2-7, with D hard to call. The CDR3 has 14 residues. The V end lost 4 bases, the J end lost 2 bases, and 12 bases lay between the germline ends. Germline CDR1 and CDR2: MGHRA and YSYEKL. CDR3 nucleotide sequence: TGCGCCAGCAGCCGGGCATCGGGCCCCTACGAGCAGTACTTC. Amino acid sequence: CASSRASGPYEQYF.

The CDR3 here is CASTQDRGGRNTIYF. In DNA form, the CDR3 reads TGTGCCAGCACCCAGGACCGAGGGGGGAGAAACACCATATATTTT. This sequence joins TRBV12-3 or TRBV12-4 and TRBJ1-3; D is perhaps TRBD1 (6 bases). V was shortened by 7 bases and J by 5 bases, with 18 bases between the two germline ends. The CDR3 sequence is 15 residues long.

This clonotype was seen more than once but under ten times. At one end, the junction sequence differs from germline, possibly due to a read error. The gene calls are TRBV5-1 and TRBJ2-1; maybe TRBD1 (5 bases). Germline V gene lookup returns CDR1 SGHRS and CDR2 YFSETQ. The CDR3 totals 13 residues. The CDR3 DNA sequence: TGCGCCAGCAGCATGAATAGACAGCCTTGGCAATACTTC. Protein product: CASSMNRQPWQYF.

The chain combines TRBV10-3 with TRBJ2-5, with no clear D. The germline CDR1 and CDR2 sequences are ENHRY and SYGVKD. The length of the CDR3 is 15 residues. The CDR3 DNA reads as TGTGCGGCCACCCCGAAGCCGGCAGACCAAGAGACCCAGTACTTC. It encodes CAATPKPADQETQYF.

This clonotype showed up just a few times. This chain joins TRBV5-5 and TRBJ2-3, with 7 bases fitting TRBD1. The CDR3 has 17 amino acids. Germline values: CDR1 SGHKS, CDR2 YYEKEE (reference sequence). The V and J ends lost 1 base and 2 bases, in that order; junction bases with no gene match: 10. The CDR3 is CASSLWGRQGHTDTQYF. CDR3 sequence (DNA): TGTGCCAGCAGCTTGTGGGGGAGACAGGGTCACACAGATACGCAGTATTTT. Combining the CDR3 with reference TRBV5-5 and TRBJ2-3 gives the whole variable domain DAGVTQSPTHLIKTRGQQVTLRCSPISGHKSVSWYQQVLGQGPQFIFQYYEKEERGRGNFPDRFSARQFPNYSSELNVNALLLGDSALYLCASSLWGRQGHTDTQYFGPGTRLTVL.